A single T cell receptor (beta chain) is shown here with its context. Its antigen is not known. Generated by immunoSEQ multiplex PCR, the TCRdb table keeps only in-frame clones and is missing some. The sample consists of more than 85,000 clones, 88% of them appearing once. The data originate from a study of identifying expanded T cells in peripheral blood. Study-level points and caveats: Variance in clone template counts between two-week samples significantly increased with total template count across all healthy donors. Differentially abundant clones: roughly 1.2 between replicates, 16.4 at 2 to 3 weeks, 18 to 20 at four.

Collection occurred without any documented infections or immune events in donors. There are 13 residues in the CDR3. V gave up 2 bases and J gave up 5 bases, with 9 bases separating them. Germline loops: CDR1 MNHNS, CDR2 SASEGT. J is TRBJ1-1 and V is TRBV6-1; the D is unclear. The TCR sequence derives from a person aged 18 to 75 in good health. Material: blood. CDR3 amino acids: CASSELGATEAFF. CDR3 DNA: TGTGCCAGCAGTGAATTGGGTGCTACTGAAGCTTTCTTT.